The sequence of this T cell receptor beta chain was determined in a study of OX40 agonist ivuxolimab in advanced cancers. Study-wide background: The study treated patients with ivuxolimab, an agonistic anti-OX40 (CD134) antibody. Intravenous ivuxolimab at 0.01 to 10 mg/kg was given to patients every 2 weeks.

Method: immunoSEQ multiplex PCR; TCRdb's copy keeps in-frame clones and lacks some. Found here are approximately 30,000 clones, roughly three quarters of them singletons; the top ten hold around 33%. CDR3 length: 12 amino acids. CDR1 and CDR2 (germline): SQVTM, ANQGSEA. V was trimmed by 6 bases and J by 4 bases, leaving 12 bases between them. In this sample, this clone turned up once. The sequence was obtained from an adult with an advanced solid tumor such as melanoma, head and neck, liver or kidney cancer. The V and J genes are TRBV29-1 and TRBJ1-1, with no clear D. Sequenced here: CD4+ or CD8+ T cells sorted from blood, sampled in a trial of the OX40 agonist ivuxolimab. The CDR3 is CSVRIIGTEAFF. The CDR3 coding sequence is TGCAGCGTCCGTATAATCGGCACTGAAGCTTTCTTT. Filled out from reference TRBV29-1 and TRBJ1-1, the complete variable domain reads SAVISQKPSRDICQRGTSLTIQCQVDSQVTMMFWYRQQPGQSLTLIATANQGSEATYESGFVIDKFPISRPNLTFSTLTVSNMSPEDSSIYLCSVRIIGTEAFFGQGTRLTVV.